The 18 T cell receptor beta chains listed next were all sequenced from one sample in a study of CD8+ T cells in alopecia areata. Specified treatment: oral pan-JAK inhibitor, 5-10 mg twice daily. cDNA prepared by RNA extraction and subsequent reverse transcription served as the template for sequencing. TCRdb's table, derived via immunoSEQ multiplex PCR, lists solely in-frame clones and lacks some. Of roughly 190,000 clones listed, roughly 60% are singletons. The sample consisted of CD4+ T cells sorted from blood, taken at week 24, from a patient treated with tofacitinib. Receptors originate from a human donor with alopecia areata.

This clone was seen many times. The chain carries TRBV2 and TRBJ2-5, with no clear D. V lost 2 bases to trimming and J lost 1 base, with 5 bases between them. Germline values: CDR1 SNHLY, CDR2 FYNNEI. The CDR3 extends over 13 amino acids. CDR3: CASSEIPQETQYF. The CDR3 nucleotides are TGTGCCAGCAGTGAAATTCCCCAAGAGACCCAGTACTTC.

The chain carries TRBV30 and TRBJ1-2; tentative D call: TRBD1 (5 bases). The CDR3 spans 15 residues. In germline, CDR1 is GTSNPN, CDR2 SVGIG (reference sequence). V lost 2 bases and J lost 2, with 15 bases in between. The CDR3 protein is CAWSLTWDSNYGYTF. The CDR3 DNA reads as TGTGCCTGGAGTCTCACCTGGGACTCAAACTATGGCTACACCTTC. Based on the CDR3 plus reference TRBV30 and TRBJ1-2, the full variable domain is SQTIHQWPATLVQPVGSPLSLECTVEGTSNPNLYWYRQAAGRGLQLLFYSVGIGQISSEVPQNLSASRPQDRQFILSSKKLLLSDSGFYLCAWSLTWDSNYGYTFGSGTRLTVV.

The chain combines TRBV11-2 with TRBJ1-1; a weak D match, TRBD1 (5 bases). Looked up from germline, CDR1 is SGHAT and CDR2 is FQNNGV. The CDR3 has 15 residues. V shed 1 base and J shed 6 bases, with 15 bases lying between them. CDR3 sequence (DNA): TGTGCCAGCAGCTTAGTCGCGCAGGGAGTGGCTGAAGCTTTCTTT. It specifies CASSLVAQGVAEAFF.

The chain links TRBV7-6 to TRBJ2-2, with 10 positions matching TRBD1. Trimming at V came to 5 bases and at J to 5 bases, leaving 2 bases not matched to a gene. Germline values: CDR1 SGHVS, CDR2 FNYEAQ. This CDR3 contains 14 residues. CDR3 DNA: TGTGCCAGCAGCGGGGACAGGGGAACCGGGGAGCTGTTTTTT. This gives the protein CASSGDRGTGELFF. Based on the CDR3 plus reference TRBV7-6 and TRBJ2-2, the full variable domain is GAGVSQSPRYKVTKRGQDVALRCDPISGHVSLYWYRQALGQGPEFLTYFNYEAQQDKSGLPNDRFSAERPEGSISTLTIQRTEQRDSAMYRCASSGDRGTGELFFGEGSRLTVL.

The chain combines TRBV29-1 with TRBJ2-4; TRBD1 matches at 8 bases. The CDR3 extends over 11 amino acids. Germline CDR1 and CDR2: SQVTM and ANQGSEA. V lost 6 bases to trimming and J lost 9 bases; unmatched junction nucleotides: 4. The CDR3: CSVWTGSIQYF. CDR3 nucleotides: TGCAGCGTCTGGACAGGGAGCATTCAGTACTTC.

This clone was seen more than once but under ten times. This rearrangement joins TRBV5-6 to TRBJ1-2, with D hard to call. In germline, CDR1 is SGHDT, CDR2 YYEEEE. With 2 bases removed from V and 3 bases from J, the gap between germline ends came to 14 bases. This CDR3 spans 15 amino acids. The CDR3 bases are TGTGCCAGCAGCTTCGCAGGAGCGGGTGACTATGGCTACACCTTC. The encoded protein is CASSFAGAGDYGYTF.

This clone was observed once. The CDR3 nucleotides read TGTGCCAGTAGGACCGTGACAGCACCCAATCAGCCCCAGCATTTT. It yields the protein CASRTVTAPNQPQHF. The J gene is TRBJ1-5, the V gene TRBV19, with D maybe TRBD1 (5 bases). The CDR3 has 15 amino acids. The V end was cut by 6 bases, the J end by 3 bases, with 15 bases between. Germline CDR1 reads LNHDA; CDR2 reads SQIVND (reference sequence). The whole variable domain, remainder taken from reference TRBV19 and TRBJ1-5, is DGGITQSPKYLFRKEGQNVTLSCEQNLNHDAMYWYRQDPGQGLRLIYYSQIVNDFQKGDIAEGYSVSREKKESFPLTVTSAQKNPTAFYLCASRTVTAPNQPQHFGDGTRLSIL.

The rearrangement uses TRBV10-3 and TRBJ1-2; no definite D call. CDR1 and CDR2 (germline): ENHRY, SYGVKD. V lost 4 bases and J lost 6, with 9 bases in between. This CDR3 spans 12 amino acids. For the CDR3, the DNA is TGTGCCATCAGTGGCCCTGAAGATGGCTACACCTTC. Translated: CAISGPEDGYTF.

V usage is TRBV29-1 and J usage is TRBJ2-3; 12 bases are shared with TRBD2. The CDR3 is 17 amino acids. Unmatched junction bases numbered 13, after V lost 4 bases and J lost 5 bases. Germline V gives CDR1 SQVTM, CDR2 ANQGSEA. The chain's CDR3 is CSVGYLAGGPLGDTQYF. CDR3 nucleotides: TGCAGCGTTGGATACCTAGCGGGGGGGCCCCTTGGAGATACGCAGTATTTT.

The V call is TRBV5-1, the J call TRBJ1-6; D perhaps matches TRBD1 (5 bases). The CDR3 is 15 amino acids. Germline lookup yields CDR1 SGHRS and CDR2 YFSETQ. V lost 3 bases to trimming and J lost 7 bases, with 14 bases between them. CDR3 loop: CASSSRQSNNSPLHF. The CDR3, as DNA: TGCGCCAGCAGCTCCCGACAGAGCAACAATTCACCCCTCCACTTT.

DNA of the CDR3: TGTGCCAGCAGTCCGGGGGCGGGGCAGCCCCAGCATTTT. Its protein product is CASSPGAGQPQHF. The gene calls are TRBV25-1 and TRBJ1-5, with TRBD1 as a possible D gene (6 bases). In germline, CDR1 is MGHDK, CDR2 SYGVNS. The length of the CDR3 is 13 residues. Between the trimmed V and J ends, which lost 5 bases and 7 bases, there was a span of 12 bases.

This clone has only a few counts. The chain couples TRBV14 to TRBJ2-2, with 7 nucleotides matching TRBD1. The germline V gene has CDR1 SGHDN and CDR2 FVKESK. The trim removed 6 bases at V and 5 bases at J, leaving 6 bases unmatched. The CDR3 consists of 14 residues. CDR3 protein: CASRETGKTGELFF. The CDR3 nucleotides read TGTGCCAGCAGGGAGACAGGGAAAACCGGGGAGCTGTTTTTT.

The CDR3: CSVESGHTDTQYF. CDR3 DNA sequence: TGCAGCGTTGAATCGGGCCACACAGATACGCAGTATTTT. The chain employs TRBV29-1 and TRBJ2-3; the D is unclear. CDR3 size: 13 residues. The germline gives CDR1 SQVTM, CDR2 ANQGSEA. V was pared by 2 bases and J by 2 bases, with 8 bases between.

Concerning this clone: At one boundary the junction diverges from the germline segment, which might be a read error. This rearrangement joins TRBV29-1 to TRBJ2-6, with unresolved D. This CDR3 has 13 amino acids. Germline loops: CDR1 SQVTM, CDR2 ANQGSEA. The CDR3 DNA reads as TGTGGGGTTCAGAACTCTGGGGCCAACGTCCTGACTTTC. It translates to CGVQNSGANVLTF.

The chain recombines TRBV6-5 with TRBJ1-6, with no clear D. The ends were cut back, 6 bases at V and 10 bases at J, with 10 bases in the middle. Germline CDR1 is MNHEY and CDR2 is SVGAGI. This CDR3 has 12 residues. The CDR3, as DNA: TGTGCCAGCAGCCGACCTCGGTCACCCCTCCACTTT. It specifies CASSRPRSPLHF.

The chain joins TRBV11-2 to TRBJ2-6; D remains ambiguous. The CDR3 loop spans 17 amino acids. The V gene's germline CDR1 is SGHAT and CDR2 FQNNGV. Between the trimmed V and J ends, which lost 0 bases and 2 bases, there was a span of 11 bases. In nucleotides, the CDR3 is TGTGCCAGCAGCTTAGATAAGTTGCTGCCTGGGGCCAACGTCCTGACTTTC. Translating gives CASSLDKLLPGANVLTF.

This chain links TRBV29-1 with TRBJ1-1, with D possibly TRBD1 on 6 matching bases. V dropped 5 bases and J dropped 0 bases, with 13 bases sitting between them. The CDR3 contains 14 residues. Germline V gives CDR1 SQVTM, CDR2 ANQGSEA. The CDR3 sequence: CSVSAGGLNTEAFF. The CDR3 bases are TGCAGCGTTTCTGCCGGGGGGCTGAACACTGAAGCTTTCTTT.

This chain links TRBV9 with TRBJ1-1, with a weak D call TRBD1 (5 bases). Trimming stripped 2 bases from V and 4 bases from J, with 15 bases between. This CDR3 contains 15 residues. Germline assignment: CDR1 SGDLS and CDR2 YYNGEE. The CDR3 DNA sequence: TGTGCCAGCAGCGTCCGGGACCGTCCCGGCACTGAAGCTTTCTTT. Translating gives CASSVRDRPGTEAFF.